This note documents a single T cell receptor (beta chain) sequence. The antigen remains undetermined. The sample comes from a study of regulatory T cells in long-lasting Graves disease. Looking at the study overall: Persistence in Graves' disease required over 5 years of antithyroid drugs plus positive TSH receptor antibodies. General study findings and limits: Persistent Graves' patients showed less TCR diversity than newly diagnosed ones.

The CDR3 has 17 residues. CDR1 SGHVS and CDR2 FQNEAQ come from the germline V gene. Trimming removed 1 base from V and 7 bases from J, with 19 bases in between. TCR beta libraries were built with iRepertoire HTBI primers and Arm-PCR of CDR3 regions. TCRdb analysed the multiplex PCR reads with MiXCR anew, one entry per CDR3 protein. The sample lists hundreds of thousands of distinct CDR3 sequences, around 20% seen once, with 13% to 15% in the top ten. Time point indicated: persistent/refractory GD, antithyroid drugs over 5 years with positive TRAb. PBMCs provided the RNA from which the TCR library was made.

The clonotype was recovered from a female donor with Graves disease. The chain employs TRBV7-8 and TRBJ2-2, with D possibly being TRBD1 or TRBD2 (5 bases each). Material: peripheral blood mononuclear cells (PBMCs), obtained when the disease was refractory, from a patient treated with antithyroid drugs. CDR3 residues: CASSLGRRTRGFGELFF. The CDR3, as DNA: TGTGCCAGCAGCTTAGGACGGCGAACGAGGGGTTTCGGGGAGCTGTTTTTT.